These 15 T cell receptor beta chains share one sample of origin, sequenced in a study of T cell responses to AZD1222 COVID-19 vaccine. Generated by immunoSEQ multiplex PCR, the TCRdb table keeps only in-frame clones and is missing some. The table records some 150,000 clones, roughly 85% of them present only once. The sample was peripheral blood, taken 28 days after the second dose of the MenACWY control vaccine. The receptors were sampled from an adult who received the MenACWY meningococcal vaccine as a control.

The V call is TRBV5-4, the J call TRBJ1-6; 8 bases match TRBD1. The CDR3 runs to 15 residues. Germline-derived CDR1 and CDR2 are SGHNT and YYREEE (reference sequence). J gave up 10 bases and V 4 bases, and 10 bases lay outside the gene matches. The chain's CDR3 is CASSGQSTGESPLHF. The CDR3 bases are TGTGCCAGCAGCGGCCAGTCGACAGGGGAATCACCCCTCCACTTT.

The rearrangement uses TRBV19 and TRBJ1-1; D not certain. CDR1 and CDR2 from the germline V gene are LNHDA and SQIVND (reference sequence). The CDR3 runs 12 residues. The V end was cut by 5 bases, the J end by 4 bases, with 8 bases between. This chain's CDR3 is CASSPGFTEAFF. The CDR3 DNA reads as TGTGCCAGTAGTCCAGGTTTCACTGAAGCTTTCTTT.

The rearrangement links TRBV28 to TRBJ2-7; D might be TRBD2 (5 bases). Trimming took 3 bases from V and 5 from J, leaving 29 bases between them. Looked up from germline, CDR1 is MDHEN and CDR2 is SYDVKM. The CDR3 is 19 amino acids. The CDR3 region has the DNA TGTGCCAGCAGTTTCGGGCGGCTTAGCCGGGGTCGGCGTTCCCACGAGCAGTACGTC. Its protein is CASSFGRLSRGRRSHEQYV.

The chain uses TRBV10-2 and TRBJ2-5; 12 nucleotides agree with TRBD1. After removal of 5 bases from V and 5 bases from J, the junction contained 3 bases not matched to a gene. This CDR3 spans 14 amino acids. CDR1 and CDR2 (germline): WSHSY, SAAADI. CDR3 sequence: CASSLGTGGETQYF. In DNA form, the CDR3 reads TGCGCCAGCAGTCTAGGGACAGGGGGCGAGACCCAGTACTTC.

V usage is TRBV28 and J usage is TRBJ1-2; D might be TRBD1 (5 bases). The V and J ends lost 7 bases and 8 bases respectively, with 17 bases between them. The CDR3 length is 13 residues. CDR1 is MDHEN and CDR2 is SYDVKM in the germline V gene. The CDR3 DNA is TGTGCCAGCAACGAATTGGGGGACGGCGGCTACACCTTC. Its translation: CASNELGDGGYTF.

The J gene is TRBJ1-2, the V gene TRBV7-2, with D possibly being TRBD1 (5 bases). This CDR3 has 19 amino acids. The V end was cut by 4 bases, the J end by 1 base, with 25 bases between. CDR1 is SGHTA, CDR2 FQGNSA, per germline. The CDR3 coding sequence is TGTGCCAGCAGCTCATCTTTAGCAGGGCCCTCCCCGAATAACTATGGCTACACCTTC. It codes for CASSSSLAGPSPNNYGYTF.

The chain is built from TRBV7-3 and TRBJ2-2, with D possibly being TRBD1 or TRBD2 (5 bases each). Trimming stripped 2 bases from V and 5 bases from J, with 6 bases between. The V gene's germline CDR1 is SGHTA and CDR2 FQGTGA. The CDR3 sequence is 13 residues long. CDR3 protein: CASSLGGTGELFF. CDR3 in DNA: TGTGCCAGCAGCTTAGGGGGTACCGGGGAGCTGTTTTTT.

The chain has TRBV6-2 or TRBV6-3 and TRBJ2-7; D may be TRBD1 (6 bases). Germline-derived CDR1 and CDR2 are MNHEY and SVGEGT. The CDR3 covers 13 residues. V lost 6 bases and J lost 2, with 11 bases in between. The CDR3, as DNA: TGTGCCAGCAGCCTGGACAGACCCTACGAGCAGTACTTC. Protein product: CASSLDRPYEQYF.

The rearrangement joins TRBV27 to TRBJ1-1; D is perhaps TRBD1 (5 bases). Germline assignment: CDR1 MNHEY and CDR2 SMNVEV (reference sequence). The CDR3 totals 14 residues. Trimming stripped 3 bases from V and 4 bases from J, with 12 bases between. CDR3 loop: CASSFGGRSTEAFF. The DNA for the CDR3 is TGTGCCAGCAGTTTCGGGGGGAGGAGCACTGAAGCTTTCTTT.

The rearrangement uses TRBV14 and TRBJ1-1, with D possibly being TRBD1 (6 bases). Germline V CDR1 and CDR2: SGHDN, FVKESK. The V end lost 4 bases, the J end lost 4 bases, and 10 bases lay between the germline ends. This CDR3 comprises 13 residues. Here the CDR3 reads CASSPQGFTEAFF. CDR3 nucleotides: TGTGCCAGCAGCCCACAGGGATTCACTGAAGCTTTCTTT.

The V and J genes are TRBV7-9 and TRBJ1-1; D gene uncertain. The length of the CDR3 is 11 residues. Germline V gene data show CDR1 as SEHNR and CDR2 as FQNEAQ (reference sequence). V gave up 8 bases and J gave up 3 bases, with 7 bases separating them. The CDR3 sequence is CASGGDTEAFF. In DNA, the CDR3 is TGTGCCAGCGGCGGTGACACTGAAGCTTTCTTT.

The V and J genes are TRBV6-6 and TRBJ2-2; D remains ambiguous. Germline CDR1 MNHNY, CDR2 SVGAGI (reference sequence). V lost 6 bases, J lost 3 bases, and 8 bases lay in between. This CDR3 has 13 amino acids. The CDR3 region has the DNA TGTGCCAGCAGGGCCGGGCACACCGGGGAGCTGTTTTTT. Protein sequence: CASRAGHTGELFF.

The chain couples TRBV11-2 to TRBJ1-2, with a possible D match to TRBD1 (5 bases). Germline lookup yields CDR1 SGHAT and CDR2 FQNNGV. V was trimmed by 1 base and J by 5 bases, leaving 20 bases between them. This CDR3 spans 17 amino acids. CDR3 in DNA: TGTGCCAGCAGCTTAGGGTCGGCAGGGAAGGGGTCATATGGCTACACCTTC. As protein: CASSLGSAGKGSYGYTF.

The CDR3 protein is CASSVTGVANYGYTF. Written as DNA, the CDR3 is TGTGCCAGTAGTGTTACAGGGGTAGCTAACTATGGCTACACCTTC. V and J are TRBV19 and TRBJ1-2, with TRBD1 identical over 7 bases. J lost 0 bases, V lost 5 bases, and 6 bases had no gene match. Germline V gene lookup returns CDR1 LNHDA and CDR2 SQIVND (reference sequence). This CDR3 spans 15 amino acids.

The rearrangement links TRBV5-4 to TRBJ2-2, with TRBD2 matching over 11 bases. The CDR3 is made up of 17 amino acids. Trimming removed 4 bases from V and 4 bases from J; junction bases left unmatched: 9. Germline V CDR1 and CDR2: SGHNT, YYREEE (reference sequence). CDR3 region: CASSPISGGAVTGELFF. CDR3 sequence (DNA): TGTGCCAGCAGCCCCATTAGCGGGGGGGCTGTCACCGGGGAGCTGTTTTTT.